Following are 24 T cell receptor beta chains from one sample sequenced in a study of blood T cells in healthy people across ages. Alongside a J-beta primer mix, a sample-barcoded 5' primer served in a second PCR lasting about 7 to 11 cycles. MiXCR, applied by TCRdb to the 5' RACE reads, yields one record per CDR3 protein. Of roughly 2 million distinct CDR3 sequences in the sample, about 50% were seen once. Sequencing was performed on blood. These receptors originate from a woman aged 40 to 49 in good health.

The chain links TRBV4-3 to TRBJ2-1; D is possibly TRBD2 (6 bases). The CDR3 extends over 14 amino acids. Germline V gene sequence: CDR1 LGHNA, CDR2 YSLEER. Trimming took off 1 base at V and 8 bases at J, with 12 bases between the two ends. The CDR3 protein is CASSQGLVGDEQFF. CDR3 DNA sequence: TGCGCCAGCAGCCAAGGACTAGTTGGGGATGAGCAGTTCTTC.

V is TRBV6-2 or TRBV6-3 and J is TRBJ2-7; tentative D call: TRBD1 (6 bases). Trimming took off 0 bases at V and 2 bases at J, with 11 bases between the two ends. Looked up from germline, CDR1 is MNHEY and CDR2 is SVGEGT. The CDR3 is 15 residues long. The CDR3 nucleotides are TGTGCCAGCAGTTACTCGACAGGTATCACCTACGAGCAGTACTTC. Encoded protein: CASSYSTGITYEQYF.

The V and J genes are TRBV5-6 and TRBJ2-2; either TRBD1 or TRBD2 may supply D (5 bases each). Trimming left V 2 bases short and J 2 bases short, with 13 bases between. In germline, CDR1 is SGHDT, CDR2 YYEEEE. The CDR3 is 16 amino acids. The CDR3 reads CASSFRGASNTGELFF. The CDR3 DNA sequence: TGTGCCAGCAGCTTCCGAGGGGCGAGTAACACCGGGGAGCTGTTTTTT.

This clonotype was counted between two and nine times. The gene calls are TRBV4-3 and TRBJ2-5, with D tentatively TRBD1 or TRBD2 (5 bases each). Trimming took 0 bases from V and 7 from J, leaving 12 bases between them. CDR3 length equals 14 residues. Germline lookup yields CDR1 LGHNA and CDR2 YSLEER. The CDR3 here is CASSQDGTSGTQYF. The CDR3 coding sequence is TGCGCCAGCAGCCAAGATGGGACGAGCGGGACCCAGTACTTC.

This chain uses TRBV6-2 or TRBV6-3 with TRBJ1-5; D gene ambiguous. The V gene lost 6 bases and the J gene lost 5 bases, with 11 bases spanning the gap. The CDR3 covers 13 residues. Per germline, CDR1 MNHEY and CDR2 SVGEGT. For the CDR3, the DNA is TGTGCCAGCAGAACGGGCACAGATCAGCCCCAGCATTTT. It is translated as CASRTGTDQPQHF.

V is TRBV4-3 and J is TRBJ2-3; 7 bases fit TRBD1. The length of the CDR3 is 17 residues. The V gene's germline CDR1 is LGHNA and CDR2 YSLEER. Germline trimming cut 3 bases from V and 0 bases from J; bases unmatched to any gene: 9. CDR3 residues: CASSHSPGQSSTDTQYF. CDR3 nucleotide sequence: TGCGCCAGCAGCCACAGCCCGGGACAGAGTAGCACAGATACGCAGTATTTT.

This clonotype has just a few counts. CDR3 residues: CASSLPGGIGETQYF. CDR3 nucleotide sequence: TGTGCCAGCAGCCTCCCAGGGGGCATAGGAGAGACCCAGTACTTC. The V and J genes are TRBV7-9 and TRBJ2-5; 8 bases align to TRBD1. Germline V gene data show CDR1 as SEHNR and CDR2 as FQNEAQ (reference sequence). Trimming took 5 bases from V and 4 from J; bases not matched to a gene: 9. CDR3 length: 15 amino acids.

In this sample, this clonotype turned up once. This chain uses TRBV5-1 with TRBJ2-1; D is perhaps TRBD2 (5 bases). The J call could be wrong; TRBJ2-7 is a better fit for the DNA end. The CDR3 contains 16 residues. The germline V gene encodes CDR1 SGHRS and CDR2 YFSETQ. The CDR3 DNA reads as TGCGCCAGCAGCTTGCCCGGGGTGGACTCCTACAATGAGCAGTACTTC. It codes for CASSLPGVDSYNEQYF.

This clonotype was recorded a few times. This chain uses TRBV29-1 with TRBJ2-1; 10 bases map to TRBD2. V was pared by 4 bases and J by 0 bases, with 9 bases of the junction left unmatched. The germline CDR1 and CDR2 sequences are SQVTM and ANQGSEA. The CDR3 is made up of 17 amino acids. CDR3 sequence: CSVAGAGGTSSYNEQFF. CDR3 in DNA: TGCAGCGTTGCTGGAGCGGGGGGGACCAGCTCCTACAATGAGCAGTTCTTC.

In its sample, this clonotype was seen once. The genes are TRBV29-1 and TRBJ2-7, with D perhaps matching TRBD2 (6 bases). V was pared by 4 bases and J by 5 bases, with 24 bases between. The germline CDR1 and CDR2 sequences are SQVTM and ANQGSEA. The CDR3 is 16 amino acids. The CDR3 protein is CSVGGAGLMAPNEQYF. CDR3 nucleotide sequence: TGCAGCGTTGGGGGTGCAGGACTAATGGCTCCCAACGAGCAGTACTTC.

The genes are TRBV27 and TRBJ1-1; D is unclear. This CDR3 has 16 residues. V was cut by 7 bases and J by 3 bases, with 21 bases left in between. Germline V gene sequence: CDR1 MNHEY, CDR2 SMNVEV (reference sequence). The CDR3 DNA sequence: TGTGCCAGCACTCCGTTCCGTCACAATGGGGACACTGAAGCTTTCTTT. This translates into CASTPFRHNGDTEAFF.

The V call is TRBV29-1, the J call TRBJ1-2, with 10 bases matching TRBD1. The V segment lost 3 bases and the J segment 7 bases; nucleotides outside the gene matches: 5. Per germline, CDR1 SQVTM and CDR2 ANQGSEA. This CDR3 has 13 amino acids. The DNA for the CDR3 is TGCAGCGTTGACCGGGACAGGGGAAGTGGCTACACCTTC. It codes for CSVDRDRGSGYTF. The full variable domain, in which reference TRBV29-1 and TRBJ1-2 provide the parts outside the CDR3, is SAVISQKPSRDICQRGTSLTIQCQVDSQVTMMFWYRQQPGQSLTLIATANQGSEATYESGFVIDKFPISRPNLTFSTLTVSNMSPEDSSIYLCSVDRDRGSGYTFGSGTRLTVV.

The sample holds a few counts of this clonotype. CDR3 DNA sequence: TGTGCCAGCAGTAACCTAGGGGGGGACTCCTACGAGCAGTACTTC. Encoded protein: CASSNLGGDSYEQYF. V usage is TRBV2 and J usage is TRBJ2-7; TRBD2 might be the D (7 bases). Germline V gives CDR1 SNHLY, CDR2 FYNNEI. This CDR3 is built from 15 residues. Trimming shortened V by 5 bases and J by 0 bases, and 14 bases separated the two germline ends. Complete variable domain (other parts from reference TRBV2 and TRBJ2-7): EPEVTQTPSHQVTQMGQEVILRCVPISNHLYFYWYRQILGQKVEFLVSFYNNEISEKSEIFDDQFSVERPDGSNFTLKIRSTKLEDSAMYFCASSNLGGDSYEQYFGPGTRLTVT.

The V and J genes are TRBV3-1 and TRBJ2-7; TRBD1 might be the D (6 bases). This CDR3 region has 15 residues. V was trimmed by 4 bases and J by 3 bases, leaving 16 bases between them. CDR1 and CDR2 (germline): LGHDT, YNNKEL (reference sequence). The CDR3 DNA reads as TGTGCCAGCAGCCGGTATAGGGACACAAGCTACGAGCAGTACTTC. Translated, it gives CASSRYRDTSYEQYF.

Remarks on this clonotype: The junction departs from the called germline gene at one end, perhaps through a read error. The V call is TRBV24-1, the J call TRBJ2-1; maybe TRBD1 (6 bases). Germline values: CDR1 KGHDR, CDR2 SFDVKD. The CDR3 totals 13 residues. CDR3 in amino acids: CTTRGQGYNEQFF. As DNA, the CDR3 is TGTACCACCAGGGGCCAGGGATACAATGAGCAGTTCTTC.

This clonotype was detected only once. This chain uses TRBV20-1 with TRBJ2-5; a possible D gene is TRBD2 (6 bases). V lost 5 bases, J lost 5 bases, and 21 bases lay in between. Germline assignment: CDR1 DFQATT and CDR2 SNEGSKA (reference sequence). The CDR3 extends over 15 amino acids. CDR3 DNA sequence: TGCAGTGCTCGCCGGGACTTTTTAAAACGGGAGACCCAGTACTTC. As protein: CSARRDFLKRETQYF.

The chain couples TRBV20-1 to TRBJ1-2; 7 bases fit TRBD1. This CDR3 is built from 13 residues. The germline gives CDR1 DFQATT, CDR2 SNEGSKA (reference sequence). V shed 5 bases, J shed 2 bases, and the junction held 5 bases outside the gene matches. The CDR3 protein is CSAPDRANYGYTF. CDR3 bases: TGCAGTGCTCCCGACAGGGCCAACTATGGCTACACCTTC.

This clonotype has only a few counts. The CDR3 DNA reads TGCAGCGTTGAAGGGCGAACGAACTATGGCTACACCTTC. It is translated as CSVEGRTNYGYTF. This sequence joins TRBV29-1 and TRBJ1-2, with D hard to call. V was clipped by 1 base and J by 2 bases, with 8 bases between them. The CDR3 totals 13 residues. CDR1 and CDR2 (germline): SQVTM, ANQGSEA.

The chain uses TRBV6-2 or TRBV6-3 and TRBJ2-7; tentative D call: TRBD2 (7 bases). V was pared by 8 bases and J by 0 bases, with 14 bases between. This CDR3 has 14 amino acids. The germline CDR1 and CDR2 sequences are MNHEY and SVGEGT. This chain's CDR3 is CASAWGGPSYEQYF. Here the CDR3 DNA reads TGTGCCAGCGCCTGGGGGGGCCCCTCCTACGAGCAGTACTTC.

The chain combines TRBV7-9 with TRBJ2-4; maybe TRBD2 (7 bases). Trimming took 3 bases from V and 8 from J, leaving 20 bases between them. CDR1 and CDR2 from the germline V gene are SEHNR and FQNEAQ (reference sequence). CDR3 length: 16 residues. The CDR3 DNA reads TGTGCCAGCAGCTTGAGGGGGGGCACCACCACGGACATTCAGTACTTC. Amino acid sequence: CASSLRGGTTTDIQYF. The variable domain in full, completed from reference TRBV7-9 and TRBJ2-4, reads DTGVSQNPRHKITKRGQNVTFRCDPISEHNRLYWYRQTLGQGPEFLTYFQNEAQLEKSRLLSDRFSAERPKGSFSTLEIQRTEQGDSAMYLCASSLRGGTTTDIQYFGAGTRLSVL.

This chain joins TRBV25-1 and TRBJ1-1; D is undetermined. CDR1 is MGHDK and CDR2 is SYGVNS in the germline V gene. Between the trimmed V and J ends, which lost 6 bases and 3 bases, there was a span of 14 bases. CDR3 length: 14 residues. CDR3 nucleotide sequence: TGTGCCAGCAGGGACCAGTTTTTACACACTGAAGCTTTCTTT. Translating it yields CASRDQFLHTEAFF.

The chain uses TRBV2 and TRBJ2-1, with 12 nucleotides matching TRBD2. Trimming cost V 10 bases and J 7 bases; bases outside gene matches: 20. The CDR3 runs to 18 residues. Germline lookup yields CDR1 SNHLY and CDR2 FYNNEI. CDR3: CANPGPSGGAFPRNEQFF. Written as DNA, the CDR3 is TGTGCCAACCCCGGACCTAGCGGGGGGGCCTTTCCCAGGAATGAGCAGTTCTTC.

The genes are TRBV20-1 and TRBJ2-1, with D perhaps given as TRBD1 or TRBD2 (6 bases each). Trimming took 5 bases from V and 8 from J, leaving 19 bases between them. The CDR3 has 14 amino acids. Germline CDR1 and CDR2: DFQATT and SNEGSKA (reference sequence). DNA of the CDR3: TGCAGTGCTTATACCTGGGGGGCCAGTTATGAGCAGTTCTTC. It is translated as CSAYTWGASYEQFF.

CDR3 amino acids: CASSLRSGRDEQFF. Here the CDR3 DNA reads TGTGCCAGCAGCTTGAGGAGCGGGAGGGACGAGCAGTTCTTC. This chain joins TRBV11-1 and TRBJ2-1, with 10 bases identical to TRBD2. Per the germline V gene, CDR1 is SGHAT and CDR2 is FQDESV (reference sequence). The CDR3 consists of 14 residues. Trimming cost V 3 bases and J 10 bases; bases outside gene matches: 6.